The rows below give T cell receptor beta chains drawn from one sample of a study of sequential checkpoint blockade in melanoma. The method was immunoSEQ multiplex PCR; TCRdb's version includes in-frame clones alone and lacks a portion of them. Of more than 5,000 clones listed, 70% to 85% are singletons. Sequencing was performed on CD8+ T cells sorted from blood (inferred from file names), taken from a patient given nivolumab and ipilimumab in sequence. These receptors were collected from a human patient with melanoma. Some clones in this sample may be carry-over from other donors' samples. Each CDR3 is given with its conserved first and last residue. Each record gives: V gene, J gene, clone size, D gene, CDR3 protein, CDR3 DNA. A D gene is named only where the DNA matches it firmly. The listing skips clone size in some rows; elsewhere it reads once, few, many or a size class.

TRBV4-3	TRBJ2-5	-	TRBD1	CASSQYRGPQETQYF	TGCGCCAGCAGCCAGTACAGGGGGCCCCAAGAGACCCAGTACTTC
TRBV18	TRBJ2-7	-	-	CASSPPQSYEQYF	TGTGCCAGCTCACCACCACAGTCCTACGAGCAGTACTTC
TRBV5-5	TRBJ1-6	-	TRBD1	CASSSQGASSYNSPLHF	TGTGCCAGCAGCTCACAGGGGGCGAGCTCCTATAATTCACCCCTCCACTTT
TRBV4-3	TRBJ1-2	once	TRBD1	CASSDRTGGWGYTF	TGCGCCAGCAGCGACAGGACAGGGGGATGGGGCTACACCTTC
TRBV5-4	TRBJ2-7	-	-	CASKTGNSYEQYF	TGTGCCAGCAAGACAGGTAACTCCTACGAGCAGTACTTC
TRBV7-9	TRBJ2-7	-	-	CASSRGQNYEQYF	TGTGCCAGCAGCAGGGGACAAAACTACGAGCAGTACTTC
TRBV6-6	TRBJ1-2	-	-	CASRPNQDSFDYGYTF	TGTGCCAGCAGACCTAACCAGGACAGCTTCGACTATGGCTACACCTTC
TRBV6-1	TRBJ1-2	-	TRBD1	CASSGGTGYEFNYGYTF	TGTGCCAGCAGTGGGGGGACAGGGTATGAATTTAACTATGGCTACACCTTC
TRBV27	TRBJ2-2	-	-	CASSITTARAGELFF	TGTGCCAGCAGTATAACGACAGCAAGAGCCGGGGAGCTGTTTTTT
TRBV27	TRBJ2-1	-	-	CASSQNFNEQFF	TGTGCCAGCAGCCAAAACTTCAATGAGCAGTTCTTC
TRBV14	TRBJ1-1	few	-	CASRRGLNTEAFF	TGTGCCAGCAGGCGGGGGCTGAACACTGAAGCTTTCTTT
TRBV4-3	TRBJ2-7	-	TRBD1	CASSQVQGTSYEQYF	TGCGCCAGCAGCCAAGTACAGGGGACATCCTACGAGCAGTACTTC
TRBV5-1	TRBJ2-7	-	TRBD2	CANRGRGTSYEQYF	TGCGCCAACCGAGGGAGGGGTACTAGCTACGAGCAGTACTTC
TRBV4-3	TRBJ2-7	few	TRBD1	CASSRAQGTASSYEQYF	TGCGCCAGCAGTAGAGCTCAGGGGACAGCGAGCTCCTACGAGCAGTACTTC
TRBV6-4	TRBJ2-5	-	-	CASSELAGAPQETQYF	TGTGCCAGCAGTGAACTTGCGGGGGCCCCCCAAGAGACCCAGTACTTC
TRBV15	TRBJ2-7	-	-	CATSRSPDSFHEQYF	TGTGCCACCAGCAGATCCCCGGACAGTTTTCACGAGCAGTACTTC
TRBV19	TRBJ1-5	-	TRBD1	CASSSGQGGYQPQHF	TGTGCCAGTAGTTCAGGACAGGGTGGATATCAGCCCCAGCATTTT
TRBV5-1	TRBJ2-3	-	-	CASSLGRTLGVSTDTQYF	TGCGCCAGCAGCTTGGGGCGGACACTTGGTGTTAGCACAGATACGCAGTATTTT
TRBV9	TRBJ2-5	-	TRBD2	CASSVVPEEAGGLETQYF	TGTGCCAGCAGCGTAGTACCCGAGGAGGCGGGGGGGCTCGAGACCCAGTACTTC
TRBV4-2	TRBJ2-6	-	TRBD1	CASSQTGGSGANVLTF	TGTGCCAGCAGCCAAACAGGGGGCTCTGGGGCCAACGTCCTGACTTTC
TRBV5-1	TRBJ2-2	-	-	CASSLNRPTNTGELFF	TGCGCCAGCAGCTTGAACAGGCCGACGAACACCGGGGAGCTGTTTTTT
TRBV27	TRBJ1-1	-	-	CASSLLRSTEAFF	TGTGCCAGCAGTTTATTGCGAAGCACTGAAGCTTTCTTT
TRBV7-9	TRBJ2-2	-	TRBD1	CASSGDRGDTGELFF	TGTGCCAGCAGCGGAGACAGGGGGGACACCGGGGAGCTGTTTTTT
TRBV7-7	TRBJ2-5	few	TRBD1	CASSLNRRQGGVETQYF	TGTGCCAGCAGCTTAAACAGACGACAGGGCGGAGTGGAGACCCAGTACTTC